The 25 T cell receptor beta chains in this list originate from one sample, sequenced in a study of OX40 agonist ivuxolimab in advanced cancers. Libraries were made using the immunoSEQ multiplex PCR assay. TCRdb took over this immuneACCESS table, retaining in-frame rearrangements with V and J assigned. Such tables are incomplete; in checked studies, under half of the missing clones stem from an unresolved V gene, and the remainder is unexplained. The sample table contains tens of thousands of clones; only one count was recorded for around nine tenths of them. In total, the top ten clones hold more than 0.25% of the sample. The sequencing used CD4+ or CD8+ T cells sorted from blood, collected in a trial of the OX40 agonist ivuxolimab. These receptors were collected from an adult with an advanced solid tumor such as melanoma, head and neck, liver or kidney cancer.

The chain carries TRBV6-5 and TRBJ2-7; 15 bases match TRBD2. Germline loops: CDR1 MNHEY, CDR2 SVGAGI. CDR3 size: 16 residues. V dropped 2 bases and J dropped 5; count of bases not matched to a gene: 4. The CDR3 is CASSYGLAGGLNEQYF. The CDR3, as DNA: TGTGCCAGCAGTTACGGACTAGCGGGGGGGCTGAACGAGCAGTACTTC.

The J gene is TRBJ1-4, the V gene TRBV6-1; tentatively, D is TRBD1 (5 bases). This CDR3 region has 19 residues. The V and J ends lost 2 bases and 3 bases respectively, with 22 bases between them. Germline loops: CDR1 MNHNS, CDR2 SASEGT. The CDR3 loop reads CASSEMGGPWAGANEKLFF. Here the CDR3 DNA reads TGTGCCAGCAGTGAAATGGGGGGTCCGTGGGCCGGAGCTAATGAAAAACTGTTTTTT.

V and J are TRBV19 and TRBJ1-1; D is possibly TRBD1 (5 bases). The length of the CDR3 is 15 residues. CDR1 and CDR2 (germline): LNHDA, SQIVND (reference sequence). Trimming removed 5 bases at V and 4 bases at J, with 17 bases between. For the CDR3, the DNA is TGTGCCAGTAGTCAGCAGGGAACGGTTGGCACTGAAGCTTTCTTT. Protein sequence: CASSQQGTVGTEAFF. Variable domain in full (rest from reference TRBV19 and TRBJ1-1): DGGITQSPKYLFRKEGQNVTLSCEQNLNHDAMYWYRQDPGQGLRLIYYSQIVNDFQKGDIAEGYSVSREKKESFPLTVTSAQKNPTAFYLCASSQQGTVGTEAFFGQGTRLTVV.

The V and J genes are TRBV7-3 and TRBJ2-3; the match to TRBD2 covers 10 bases. The CDR3 is made up of 15 amino acids. CDR1 is SGHTA, CDR2 FQGTGA, per germline. V was pared by 5 bases and J by 6 bases, with 8 bases of the junction left unmatched. The CDR3 DNA is TGTGCCAGCAGCCCTTCTAGCGGGGGTGGTGATACGCAGTATTTT. Amino acid sequence: CASSPSSGGGDTQYF.

The chain combines TRBV18 with TRBJ2-4; D remains ambiguous. CDR1 is KGHSH and CDR2 is LQKENI in the germline V gene. This CDR3 comprises 16 residues. V was shortened by 6 bases and J by 0 bases, with 15 bases between the two germline ends. In DNA form, the CDR3 reads TGTGCCAGCTCTCCTCCCCTAACTTTAGCCAAAAACATTCAGTACTTC. Translated: CASSPPLTLAKNIQYF.

Comments on this clone: Other nucleotide sequences in the sample specify the same CDR3. The V gene is TRBV11-2, the J gene TRBJ2-1; the match to TRBD2 covers 8 bases. CDR1 and CDR2 (germline): SGHAT, FQNNGV. The V segment lost 1 base and the J segment 7 bases; nucleotides outside the gene matches: 3. The CDR3 spans 14 residues. The CDR3 DNA is TGTGCCAGCAGCTTAGCGGGGGGGCCGAATGAGCAGTTCTTC. Residues: CASSLAGGPNEQFF.

This clone was picked up one time. The CDR3 reads CASSTGDRDSYEQYF. Written as DNA, the CDR3 is TGTGCCAGCAGCACGGGGGACAGGGATTCCTACGAGCAGTACTTC. The chain uses TRBV5-4 and TRBJ2-7; TRBD1 matches 9 bases. The germline V gene encodes CDR1 SGHNT and CDR2 YYREEE (reference sequence). This CDR3 has 15 amino acids. Trimming removed 4 bases from V and 1 base from J; junction bases left unmatched: 6. Filled out from reference TRBV5-4 and TRBJ2-7, the complete variable domain reads ETGVTQSPTHLIKTRGQQVTLRCSSQSGHNTVSWYQQALGQGPQFIFQYYREEENGRGNFPPRFSGLQFPNYSSELNVNALELDDSALYLCASSTGDRDSYEQYFGPGTRLTVT.

This rearrangement joins TRBV29-1 to TRBJ2-5, with D possibly being TRBD1 or TRBD2 (6 bases each). V was cut by 4 bases and J by 4 bases, with 16 bases left in between. The CDR3 has 14 amino acids. Germline values: CDR1 SQVTM, CDR2 ANQGSEA. CDR3 sequence reads: CSVGLSGASETQYF. CDR3 in DNA: TGCAGCGTTGGTCTTTCGGGGGCCTCAGAGACCCAGTACTTC.

The chain carries TRBV5-6 and TRBJ1-4; TRBD1 might be the D (6 bases). Between the trimmed V and J ends, which lost 6 bases and 7 bases, there was a span of 10 bases. CDR1 SGHDT and CDR2 YYEEEE come from the germline V gene. The CDR3 covers 12 residues. The CDR3: CASTRGAEKLFF. In DNA, the CDR3 is TGTGCCAGCACCAGGGGTGCTGAAAAACTGTTTTTT.

The genes are TRBV6-1 and TRBJ1-2; TRBD1 might be the D (6 bases). Trimming took off 3 bases at V and 3 bases at J, with 20 bases between the two ends. The CDR3 runs 17 residues. Germline assignment: CDR1 MNHNS and CDR2 SASEGT. This CDR3 is CASSEALRGQGHYGYTF. In DNA form, the CDR3 reads TGTGCCAGCAGTGAGGCGTTGCGAGGGCAGGGGCACTATGGCTACACCTTC.

This clone was observed once. CDR3 DNA: TGTGCCAGCAGCTTATTCACGGTCCAAGAGACCCAGTACTTC. This codes for CASSLFTVQETQYF. The chain joins TRBV7-2 to TRBJ2-5; D is unclear. CDR3 size: 14 residues. The ends were cut back, 2 bases at V and 1 base at J, with 8 bases in the middle. CDR1 and CDR2 from the germline V gene are SGHTA and FQGNSA.

The chain links TRBV10-2 to TRBJ2-5, with D possibly TRBD2 on 6 matching bases. CDR3 length equals 15 residues. V lost 6 bases to trimming and J lost 6 bases, with 20 bases between them. In germline, CDR1 is WSHSY, CDR2 SAAADI. CDR3 loop: CASRGTAEAKKTQYF. CDR3 nucleotides: TGCGCCAGCAGGGGGACTGCTGAAGCCAAGAAGACCCAGTACTTC.

V gene TRBV15 combines with J gene TRBJ2-4, with 8 bases fitting TRBD1. Germline-derived CDR1 and CDR2 are LNHNV and YYDKDF (reference sequence). J lost 8 bases, V lost 1 base, and 4 bases had no gene match. The CDR3 contains 14 residues. The CDR3 sequence is CATSRVQGADIQYF. Here the CDR3 DNA reads TGTGCCACCAGCAGAGTCCAGGGGGCGGACATTCAGTACTTC.

The CDR3 is CASSPDGTGYSPLHF. The CDR3 DNA reads TGTGCCAGCAGCCCGGATGGGACAGGGTATTCACCCCTCCACTTT. V and J are TRBV11-2 and TRBJ1-6, with TRBD1 matching over 9 bases. The CDR3 is 15 amino acids. The germline gives CDR1 SGHAT, CDR2 FQNNGV. V lost 5 bases to trimming and J lost 8 bases; unmatched junction nucleotides: 7.

In this sample, this clone turned up once. This sequence joins TRBV19 and TRBJ1-3; D gene uncertain. V gave up 6 bases and J gave up 3 bases, with 12 bases separating them. The V gene's germline CDR1 is LNHDA and CDR2 SQIVND (reference sequence). The CDR3 consists of 14 residues. CDR3 protein: CASSDGGIGNTIYF. CDR3 bases: TGTGCCAGTAGCGACGGCGGGATTGGAAACACCATATATTTT.

The chain uses TRBV5-6 and TRBJ2-3, with TRBD1 as a possible D gene (6 bases). V lost 4 bases, J lost 0 bases, and 15 bases lay in between. Germline values: CDR1 SGHDT, CDR2 YYEEEE. This CDR3 is 16 amino acids long. Here the CDR3 DNA reads TGTGCCAGCAGCCCCAACACAGGGAGAAGCACAGATACGCAGTATTTT. Its protein product is CASSPNTGRSTDTQYF.

The chain couples TRBV11-3 to TRBJ1-1; the match to TRBD1 covers 8 bases. Trimming removed 5 bases from V and 7 bases from J; junction bases left unmatched: 9. This CDR3 region has 14 residues. Germline loops: CDR1 SGHNT, CDR2 YENEEA. CDR3 protein: CASSISGGSREAFF. The DNA for the CDR3 is TGTGCCAGCAGCATCTCAGGGGGCTCCCGTGAAGCTTTCTTT.

The chain links TRBV4-2 to TRBJ1-1; a weak D match, TRBD1 (6 bases). Trimming shortened V by 4 bases and J by 1 base, and 25 bases separated the two germline ends. CDR3 size: 19 residues. Germline V gene data show CDR1 as LGHNA and CDR2 as YNFKEQ. The DNA for the CDR3 is TGTGCCAGCAGCCCCGAGACGACCGTCAGGGGCGTCAAGAACACTGAAGCTTTCTTT. This codes for CASSPETTVRGVKNTEAFF.

The chain uses TRBV5-6 and TRBJ1-5, with D tentatively TRBD1 (6 bases). Trimming took off 4 bases at V and 9 bases at J, with 17 bases between the two ends. Per germline, CDR1 SGHDT and CDR2 YYEEEE. This CDR3 is 14 amino acids long. The CDR3 here is CASSLGQFDSPQHF. In nucleotides, the CDR3 is TGTGCCAGCAGCCTTGGACAGTTCGATTCGCCCCAGCATTTT.

The rearrangement links TRBV15 to TRBJ2-3; 8 bases are a match to TRBD1. This CDR3 has 16 amino acids. Germline lookup yields CDR1 LNHNV and CDR2 YYDKDF (reference sequence). V lost 1 base and J lost 2; bases outside the gene matches: 5. The CDR3 DNA follows: TGTGCCACCAGCAGAGTTCGGACAGGGAACACAGATACGCAGTATTTT. It specifies CATSRVRTGNTDTQYF.

The gene calls are TRBV7-9 and TRBJ2-7, with 9 bases identical to TRBD1. With V trimmed by 5 bases and J by 5 bases, 7 bases remained unmatched. Germline CDR1 reads SEHNR; CDR2 reads FQNEAQ (reference sequence). The CDR3 has 14 amino acids. CDR3 DNA: TGTGCCAGCAGCCGTGGGGACAGGGAACACGAGCAGTACTTC. It encodes CASSRGDREHEQYF. The full variable domain, its missing parts supplied by reference TRBV7-9 and TRBJ2-7, is DTGVSQNPRHKITKRGQNVTFRCDPISEHNRLYWYRQTLGQGPEFLTYFQNEAQLEKSRLLSDRFSAERPKGSFSTLEIQRTEQGDSAMYLCASSRGDREHEQYFGPGTRLTVT.

Only one count was recorded for this clone. The chain uses TRBV6-5 and TRBJ2-7; D is uncertain. The CDR3 has 12 residues. V was pared by 8 bases and J by 4 bases, with 12 bases between. Germline CDR1 reads MNHEY; CDR2 reads SVGAGI. In nucleotides, the CDR3 is TGTGCCAGCCGAACTTCTCCTTACGAGCAGTACTTC. It translates to CASRTSPYEQYF.

This clone was observed a few times. The rearrangement links TRBV19 to TRBJ2-2, with D possibly being TRBD1 (5 bases). The CDR3 covers 14 residues. The ends were cut back, 7 bases at V and 6 bases at J, with 15 bases in the middle. Germline values: CDR1 LNHDA, CDR2 SQIVND (reference sequence). CDR3 protein: CASNWGTPAGELFF. Written as DNA, the CDR3 is TGTGCCAGTAATTGGGGCACCCCCGCCGGGGAGCTGTTTTTT.

The chain employs TRBV7-9 and TRBJ2-3, with 9 positions matching TRBD2. Germline loops: CDR1 SEHNR, CDR2 FQNEAQ (reference sequence). J gave up 8 bases and V 3 bases, and 0 bases lay outside the gene matches. This CDR3 comprises 12 residues. As DNA, the CDR3 is TGTGCCAGCAGCTTGACTAGCGGTACGCAGTATTTT. Translation: CASSLTSGTQYF.

The chain carries TRBV4-1 and TRBJ1-4, with a weak D call TRBD1 (5 bases). The CDR3 spans 12 residues. Germline lookup yields CDR1 MGHRA and CDR2 YSYEKL. Trimming removed 3 bases from V and 11 bases from J, with 10 bases in between. The CDR3 region has the DNA TGCGCCAGCAGCCAGTTGGGGGGTAAACTGTTTTTT. It is translated as CASSQLGGKLFF.